Presented here are 5 T cell receptor beta chains from one specimen sequenced in a study of spatial heterogeneity in lung cancer. TCRdb re-called the 5' RACE reads through MiXCR, storing one row per CDR3 protein. Seen here are 50,000 to 55,000 distinct CDR3 sequences, around 6.7% observed once, and the top ten hold approximately 2.9%. Described time point: sample taken at primary tumor resection. No cell sorting; template was whole RNA from tumor, lung tissue or PBMC. Here the sequenced sample was PBMCs, taken at surgery. The receptor set was obtained from a female donor with early-stage non-small cell lung cancer.

There are many counts of this clonotype. The chain joins TRBV9 to TRBJ2-2; no reliable D call. With 3 bases removed from V and 6 bases from J, the gap between germline ends came to 15 bases. The CDR3 runs to 15 residues. Germline lookup yields CDR1 SGDLS and CDR2 YYNGEE. The CDR3 nucleotides read TGTGCCAGCAGCGATCCGCGACAAGACCCCGGGGAGCTGTTTTTT. It specifies CASSDPRQDPGELFF.

The chain uses TRBV7-2 and TRBJ2-7; 8 bases fit TRBD2. Germline V gene lookup returns CDR1 SGHTA and CDR2 FQGNSA. This CDR3 has 13 amino acids. V was pared by 5 bases and J by 7 bases, with 7 bases of the junction left unmatched. The CDR3 DNA is TGTGCCAGCAGCGAACTAGCGGAGCAGGAGCAGTACTTC. Translated: CASSELAEQEQYF.

In its sample, this clonotype was seen many times. The rearrangement uses TRBV6-2 or TRBV6-3 and TRBJ2-5; TRBD2 might be the D (5 bases). The CDR3 has 10 residues. V gave up 8 bases and J gave up 4 bases, with 5 bases separating them. Per germline, CDR1 MNHEY and CDR2 SVGEGT. CDR3 sequence reads: CASRGETQYF. CDR3 DNA sequence: TGTGCCAGCCGGGGAGAGACCCAGTACTTC.

This chain connects TRBV7-9 to TRBJ2-2; 7 bases fit TRBD1. Germline assignment: CDR1 SEHNR and CDR2 FQNEAQ (reference sequence). This CDR3 region has 15 residues. Unmatched junction bases numbered 5, after V lost 1 base and J lost 6 bases. The CDR3 bases are TGTGCCAGCAGCTTAGGACAGGGAGTTGCCGGGGAGCTGTTTTTT. It is translated as CASSLGQGVAGELFF.

This clonotype has at least ten counts. This chain uses TRBV11-2 with TRBJ2-5; 7 bases are shared with TRBD2. Per germline, CDR1 SGHAT and CDR2 FQNNGV. The CDR3 runs to 15 residues. Trimming cost V 2 bases and J 2 bases; bases outside gene matches: 5. The CDR3 nucleotides are TGTGCCAGCAGCTTAAACCTAGCGGAACAAGAGACCCAGTACTTC. Its protein is CASSLNLAEQETQYF.